These 17 T cell receptor beta chains were sequenced from one sample in a study of shared clonotypes between healthy human individuals. The data were produced by immunoSEQ multiplex PCR, yet TCRdb's version contains in-frame clones alone and is incomplete. The sample has 2.3 million or so clones, over 90% seen once. Sequences were obtained from naive CD4+ T cells from PBMCs. Regarding subset: CD45RA+ positively selected. These receptors were collected from a man younger than 30 in good health. Some clones in this sample may be carry-over from other donors' samples.

V is TRBV4-1 and J is TRBJ1-5; D uncertain. The CDR3 runs to 13 residues. From germline, CDR1 is MGHRA and CDR2 YSYEKL. V was trimmed by 0 bases and J by 7 bases, leaving 7 bases between them. The CDR3 spells CASSQEGSQPQHF. DNA for the CDR3: TGCGCCAGCAGCCAAGAGGGGAGCCAGCCCCAGCATTTT.

The chain combines TRBV5-1 with TRBJ2-5, with no clear D. CDR1 is SGHRS and CDR2 is YFSETQ in the germline V gene. The CDR3 is 14 residues long. Trimming removed 5 bases at V and 5 bases at J, with 16 bases between. DNA for the CDR3: TGCGCCAGCAGGGGGTCGGACCATCCGGAGACCCAGTACTTC. Amino acid sequence: CASRGSDHPETQYF.

This clone was picked up one time. The chain couples TRBV28 to TRBJ2-5, with a tentative D call TRBD2 (6 bases). Trimming took 5 bases from V and 1 from J, leaving 14 bases between them. Per the germline V gene, CDR1 is MDHEN and CDR2 is SYDVKM. The CDR3 spans 15 residues. This CDR3 reads CASSGAGSLQETQYF. The CDR3 DNA reads TGTGCCAGCAGTGGTGCGGGGTCCCTCCAAGAGACCCAGTACTTC.

The gene calls are TRBV7-9 and TRBJ1-1; a weak D match, TRBD1 (5 bases). Germline CDR1 is SEHNR and CDR2 is FQNEAQ (reference sequence). The CDR3 has 14 amino acids. V was clipped by 5 bases and J by 10 bases, with 20 bases between them. The DNA for the CDR3 is TGTGCCAGCAGCCCCCTGGGGGGGGACGGTGGAGCTTTCTTT. Its protein is CASSPLGGDGGAFF.

This chain joins TRBV7-9 and TRBJ2-1, with D unresolved. V lost 5 bases and J lost 5, with 16 bases in between. This CDR3 contains 15 residues. Looked up from germline, CDR1 is SEHNR and CDR2 is FQNEAQ (reference sequence). The DNA of the CDR3 is TGTGCCAGCAGCCCAAAGGGCCAGGTCCACAATGAGCAGTTCTTC. Protein sequence: CASSPKGQVHNEQFF.

This clone came up once. The chain is built from TRBV4-3 and TRBJ2-2, with 8 bases identical to TRBD2. The CDR3 has 18 residues. The germline gives CDR1 LGHNA, CDR2 YSLEER. V was clipped by 1 base and J by 6 bases; unmatched bases: 13. The CDR3 sequence is CASSQVALAATIAGELFF. DNA of the CDR3: TGCGCCAGCAGCCAAGTAGCACTAGCGGCCACCATTGCCGGGGAGCTGTTTTTT.

The chain is built from TRBV7-9 and TRBJ2-2; no clear D. The CDR3 length is 15 residues. CDR1 SEHNR and CDR2 FQNEAQ come from the germline V gene (reference sequence). Trimming cost V 1 base and J 3 bases, with 9 bases left between them. CDR3 nucleotides: TGTGCCAGCAGCTTAGGGTGGAAAGACACCGGGGAGCTGTTTTTT. Its translation is CASSLGWKDTGELFF. Combining the CDR3 with reference TRBV7-9 and TRBJ2-2 gives the whole variable domain DTGVSQNPRHKITKRGQNVTFRCDPISEHNRLYWYRQTLGQGPEFLTYFQNEAQLEKSRLLSDRFSAERPKGSFSTLEIQRTEQGDSAMYLCASSLGWKDTGELFFGEGSRLTVL.

The genes are TRBV11-3 and TRBJ2-1; 8 nucleotides agree with TRBD2. V trimming: 3 bases; J trimming: 5 bases; junction bases outside the gene matches: 3. The CDR3 loop spans 14 amino acids. Germline CDR1 and CDR2: SGHNT and YENEEA. CDR3 residues: CASSFRAGDNEQFF. CDR3 nucleotides: TGTGCCAGCAGCTTTCGAGCGGGAGACAATGAGCAGTTCTTC.

As concerns this clone: Within the sample, other DNA sequences also encode this same CDR3. The CDR3 reads CASSLSGTYEQYF. Written as DNA, the CDR3 is TGTGCCAGCAGCTTGTCCGGGACCTACGAGCAGTACTTC. The chain carries TRBV11-2 and TRBJ2-7, with a tentative D call TRBD2 (5 bases). The CDR3 is made up of 13 amino acids. Germline lookup yields CDR1 SGHAT and CDR2 FQNNGV. Trimming removed 3 bases from V and 2 bases from J, with 8 bases in between.

The V gene is TRBV5-1, the J gene TRBJ1-1, with 7 bases lining up with TRBD1. The germline gives CDR1 SGHRS, CDR2 YFSETQ. V was clipped by 4 bases and J by 0 bases; unmatched bases: 6. This CDR3 is built from 15 residues. In DNA, the CDR3 is TGCGCCAGCAGCCCGTTAGGGACAGTGAACACTGAAGCTTTCTTT. The encoded protein is CASSPLGTVNTEAFF.

A remark on this clone: Additional DNA sequences in this sample encode the identical CDR3. This sequence joins TRBV30 and TRBJ1-2; 8 nucleotides agree with TRBD1. The V segment lost 3 bases and the J segment 5 bases; nucleotides outside the gene matches: 2. The CDR3 sequence is 12 residues long. The germline V gene has CDR1 GTSNPN and CDR2 SVGIG (reference sequence). The CDR3 DNA reads TGTGCCTGGAGCAGACAGGGGTATGGCTACACCTTC. Protein: CAWSRQGYGYTF.

This sequence joins TRBV9 and TRBJ1-1; no definite D call. Germline lookup yields CDR1 SGDLS and CDR2 YYNGEE. V lost 3 bases and J 2 bases, leaving 14 bases between the germline ends. CDR3 length: 15 amino acids. This CDR3 reads CASSAQAELNTEAFF. The CDR3, as DNA: TGTGCCAGCAGCGCGCAGGCAGAGTTAAACACTGAAGCTTTCTTT.

Comment on this clone: The same CDR3 is also encoded by other DNA sequences in this sample. The chain uses TRBV6-1 and TRBJ2-1; 12 bases are a match to TRBD1. The CDR3 covers 15 residues. J gave up 4 bases and V 3 bases, and 1 base lay outside the gene matches. Germline assignment: CDR1 MNHNS and CDR2 SASEGT. CDR3 in DNA: TGTGCCAGCAGTGAGGGACAGGGGGCTTACAATGAGCAGTTCTTC. This gives the protein CASSEGQGAYNEQFF.

V usage is TRBV6-1 and J usage is TRBJ2-1; D is uncertain. The V end was cut by 0 bases, the J end by 5 bases, with 8 bases between. The germline V gene has CDR1 MNHNS and CDR2 SASEGT. The CDR3 sequence is 14 residues long. The CDR3 DNA sequence: TGTGCCAGCAGTGAAGCGTTGCTAGACAATGAGCAGTTCTTC. This gives the protein CASSEALLDNEQFF.

V is TRBV7-2 and J is TRBJ2-7, with a tentative D call TRBD1 (5 bases). Trimming cost V 5 bases and J 3 bases, with 17 bases left between them. This CDR3 spans 15 amino acids. Germline loops: CDR1 SGHTA, CDR2 FQGNSA. This CDR3 reads CASSPAPRANYEQYF. The DNA for the CDR3 is TGTGCCAGCAGCCCTGCCCCCAGGGCTAACTACGAGCAGTACTTC. Looking up the rest from reference TRBV7-2 and TRBJ2-7 gives the full variable domain: GAGVSQSPSNKVTEKGKDVELRCDPISGHTALYWYRQSLGQGLEFLIYFQGNSAPDKSGLPSDRFSAERTGGSVSTLTIQRTQQEDSAVYLCASSPAPRANYEQYFGPGTRLTVT.

DNA for the CDR3: TGTGCCAGCAGCTTGCAGGGTTTGAGCAATCAGCCCCAGCATTTT. Translated: CASSLQGLSNQPQHF. V and J are TRBV5-6 and TRBJ1-5; D might be TRBD1 (5 bases). Germline loops: CDR1 SGHDT, CDR2 YYEEEE. CDR3 length: 15 amino acids. V lost 1 base and J lost 1, with 9 bases in between.

The rearrangement joins TRBV6-5 to TRBJ2-7, with D perhaps being TRBD1 or TRBD2 (5 bases each). The V end lost 0 bases, the J end lost 2 bases, and 8 bases lay between the germline ends. The CDR3 length is 14 residues. Per the germline V gene, CDR1 is MNHEY and CDR2 is SVGAGI. This CDR3 is CASSYSMGPYEQYF. Written as DNA, the CDR3 is TGTGCCAGCAGTTACTCGATGGGACCCTACGAGCAGTACTTC.